These 21 T cell receptor beta chains share one sample of origin, sequenced in a study of cytomegalovirus exposure and HLA in healthy donors (TCRdb year 2017). Library construction relied on the immunoSEQ multiplex PCR assay. For the multiplex PCR, a mixture combining 60 forward primers for TCR Vbeta segments and 13 reverse primers for TCR Jbeta segments was used. The table was pulled from immuneACCESS by TCRdb, which kept in-frame rearrangements only. Such tables lose some clones; where checked, under half of the loss comes from unresolved V genes, and the rest has no known cause. Within this sample are 220,000 or so clones, with about 70% of them counted one time only. 1.8% of the sample is held by the ten biggest clonotypes. The sequenced sample was PBMCs. These receptors were obtained from a woman aged 25 to 39 in good health and CMV-seronegative.

The chain is built from TRBV18 and TRBJ1-4; 11 bases map to TRBD1. This CDR3 is 18 amino acids long. Trimming cost V 3 bases and J 3 bases; bases outside gene matches: 9. CDR1 KGHSH and CDR2 LQKENI come from the germline V gene. CDR3 protein: CASSPWTGGVFANEKLFF. The CDR3, as DNA: TGTGCCAGCTCACCCTGGACAGGGGGCGTTTTTGCTAATGAAAAACTGTTTTTT.

This rearrangement joins TRBV19 to TRBJ2-3, with D possibly TRBD2 on 7 matching bases. V lost 1 base and J 4 bases, leaving 12 bases between the germline ends. Germline CDR1 LNHDA, CDR2 SQIVND (reference sequence). The CDR3 covers 15 residues. CDR3 amino acids: CASSIAGGGSDTQYF. DNA of the CDR3: TGTGCCAGTAGTATAGCGGGGGGCGGTTCAGATACGCAGTATTTT.

J is TRBJ2-3 and V is TRBV19, with D tentatively TRBD2 (5 bases). The germline V gene has CDR1 LNHDA and CDR2 SQIVND (reference sequence). Trimming left V 4 bases short and J 2 bases short, with 10 bases between. This CDR3 contains 14 residues. The chain's CDR3 is CASSNRDSTDTQYF. In nucleotides, the CDR3 is TGTGCCAGTAGTAACCGGGATTCCACAGATACGCAGTATTTT.

The V and J genes are TRBV7-9 and TRBJ2-7; TRBD1 matches 7 bases. The ends lost 4 bases at V and 2 bases at J; junction bases unmatched: 5. The germline CDR1 and CDR2 sequences are SEHNR and FQNEAQ (reference sequence). This CDR3 spans 14 amino acids. As DNA, the CDR3 is TGTGCCAGCAGCTCCAGCGGACAGGCCTACGAGCAGTACTTC. Protein sequence: CASSSSGQAYEQYF.

The chain couples TRBV5-1 to TRBJ1-3, with D hard to call. Trimming took off 0 bases at V and 3 bases at J, with 10 bases between the two ends. From germline, CDR1 is SGHRS and CDR2 YFSETQ. CDR3 length: 15 residues. Here the CDR3 reads CASSLDRLRGNTIYF. The CDR3 DNA follows: TGCGCCAGCAGCTTGGACAGATTGCGTGGAAACACCATATATTTT. The full variable domain, in which reference TRBV5-1 and TRBJ1-3 provide the parts outside the CDR3, is KAGVTQTPRYLIKTRGQQVTLSCSPISGHRSVSWYQQTPGQGLQFLFEYFSETQRNKGNFPGRFSGRQFSNSRSEMNVSTLELGDSALYLCASSLDRLRGNTIYFGEGSWLTVV.

As for this clone: This CDR3 is also generated by other DNA sequences in the sample. The chain is built from TRBV5-1 and TRBJ2-1; no reliable D call. Trimming took off 0 bases at V and 3 bases at J, with 4 bases between the two ends. The CDR3 spans 13 residues. Germline loops: CDR1 SGHRS, CDR2 YFSETQ. CDR3 bases: TGCGCCAGCAGCTTGGGACTCTACAATGAGCAGTTCTTC. It codes for CASSLGLYNEQFF.

The chain couples TRBV4-2 to TRBJ2-4; 8 nucleotides align to TRBD1. Trimming took 5 bases from V and 0 from J; bases not matched to a gene: 9. This CDR3 spans 17 amino acids. Germline V gene sequence: CDR1 LGHNA, CDR2 YNFKEQ. DNA for the CDR3: TGTGCCAGCAGCTTCCCGGGACAGGAGGGAGCCAAAAACATTCAGTACTTC. Protein: CASSFPGQEGAKNIQYF.

This rearrangement joins TRBV27 to TRBJ1-5; D ambiguous. This CDR3 contains 14 residues. Trimming left V 3 bases short and J 2 bases short, with 8 bases between. The germline CDR1 and CDR2 sequences are MNHEY and SMNVEV (reference sequence). CDR3 amino acids: CASSFLGGNQPQHF. CDR3 in DNA: TGTGCCAGCAGTTTCTTAGGAGGCAATCAGCCCCAGCATTTT.

This clone has just a few counts. The chain links TRBV19 to TRBJ2-2; 7 bases line up with TRBD1. V was clipped by 11 bases and J by 1 base; unmatched bases: 7. The V gene's germline CDR1 is LNHDA and CDR2 SQIVND (reference sequence). The CDR3 is 14 amino acids. The CDR3 DNA sequence: TGTGCCGAAAAGGGGGCGCGGAACACCGGGGAGCTGTTTTTT. This translates into CAEKGARNTGELFF.

J is TRBJ2-1 and V is TRBV11-2; 7 bases map to TRBD2. CDR1 and CDR2 (germline): SGHAT, FQNNGV. The CDR3 sequence is 16 residues long. V lost 1 base and J lost 1; bases outside the gene matches: 4. As DNA, the CDR3 is TGTGCCAGCAGCTTAGGTGGCGGGAGTTCCTACAATGAGCAGTTCTTC. Protein sequence: CASSLGGGSSYNEQFF.

The chain recombines TRBV5-1 with TRBJ2-1, with D maybe TRBD2 (6 bases). Germline CDR1 is SGHRS and CDR2 is YFSETQ. V shed 0 bases and J shed 0 bases, with 28 bases lying between them. The CDR3 has 22 residues. CDR3 region: CASSLGAGGLYSPHSSYNEQFF. The DNA of the CDR3 is TGCGCCAGCAGCTTGGGGGCTGGGGGACTTTACTCCCCCCACAGCTCCTACAATGAGCAGTTCTTC.

The rearrangement uses TRBV7-3 and TRBJ1-1; 7 nucleotides align to TRBD1. Germline CDR1 and CDR2: SGHTA and FQGTGA. The CDR3 has 14 amino acids. J was trimmed by 5 bases and V by 1 base; bases with no gene match: 4. For the CDR3, the DNA is TGTGCCAGCAGCTTAAACCCCAGGGGGACTGAAGCTTTCTTT. Translating gives CASSLNPRGTEAFF.

This clone was found once. The V and J genes are TRBV5-5 and TRBJ2-1; 8 nucleotides match TRBD2. Germline values: CDR1 SGHKS, CDR2 YYEKEE (reference sequence). Trimming cost V 2 bases and J 8 bases; bases outside gene matches: 12. This CDR3 has 16 residues. The CDR3, as DNA: TGTGCCAGCAGCTTTAACGGCGGGGGGCGGCTAGATGAGCAGTTCTTC. Its translation is CASSFNGGGRLDEQFF.

The rearrangement links TRBV30 to TRBJ2-7; no clear D gene. CDR1 and CDR2 (germline): GTSNPN, SVGIG (reference sequence). CDR3 length equals 12 residues. V dropped 7 bases and J dropped 0 bases, with 10 bases sitting between them. This CDR3 reads CALTYGSYEQYF. The CDR3 region has the DNA TGTGCCTTGACATACGGCTCCTACGAGCAGTACTTC.

The chain has TRBV6-1 and TRBJ2-5; TRBD1 matches at 8 bases. V was pared by 3 bases and J by 5 bases, with 8 bases of the junction left unmatched. This CDR3 contains 15 residues. Germline V gene sequence: CDR1 MNHNS, CDR2 SASEGT. Here the CDR3 DNA reads TGTGCCAGCAGTGACGCGCAGGGGGCTAAGGAGACCCAGTACTTC. It translates to CASSDAQGAKETQYF.

The chain uses TRBV7-9 and TRBJ2-2, with 8 positions matching TRBD2. Trimming cost V 5 bases and J 4 bases; bases outside gene matches: 18. The germline V gene encodes CDR1 SEHNR and CDR2 FQNEAQ (reference sequence). The CDR3 covers 19 residues. CDR3 in amino acids: CASSAQRESPLSATGELFF. Written as DNA, the CDR3 is TGTGCCAGCAGCGCCCAGCGGGAGTCTCCCCTCTCGGCCACCGGGGAGCTGTTTTTT.

This chain links TRBV5-6 with TRBJ2-6, with TRBD1 as a possible D gene (6 bases). V shed 2 bases and J shed 4 bases, with 13 bases lying between them. CDR1 and CDR2 from the germline V gene are SGHDT and YYEEEE. The CDR3 runs to 16 residues. The DNA for the CDR3 is TGTGCCAGCAGCTTACTAACAGGGCCCGGGGCCAACGTCCTGACTTTC. Translated: CASSLLTGPGANVLTF.

The chain carries TRBV7-9 and TRBJ2-1; 9 nucleotides match TRBD2. This CDR3 has 15 residues. V was pared by 1 base and J by 6 bases, with 4 bases of the junction left unmatched. CDR1 and CDR2 (germline): SEHNR, FQNEAQ (reference sequence). CDR3 sequence: CASSLGETSGNEQFF. The CDR3 nucleotides read TGTGCCAGCAGCTTAGGGGAGACTAGCGGCAATGAGCAGTTCTTC.

The V and J genes are TRBV7-2 and TRBJ1-2, with 10 bases lining up with TRBD1. The CDR3 runs to 15 residues. Germline CDR1 SGHTA, CDR2 FQGNSA. V lost 4 bases to trimming and J lost 2 bases; unmatched junction nucleotides: 4. The CDR3 loop is CASSSRTGGNYGYTF. The CDR3 DNA is TGTGCCAGCAGCTCTCGGACAGGGGGGAACTATGGCTACACCTTC.

In DNA, the CDR3 is TGTGCCAGCAGCCCCTGGGACAGGGGAAGGAGAAACAATCAGCCCCAGCATTTT. Amino acids: CASSPWDRGRRNNQPQHF. The V and J genes are TRBV11-2 and TRBJ1-5; 10 nucleotides match TRBD1. Germline V gene data show CDR1 as SGHAT and CDR2 as FQNNGV. The ends lost 5 bases at V and 3 bases at J; junction bases unmatched: 13. The CDR3 contains 18 residues.

DNA for the CDR3: TGTGCCAGCAGCCCGCGGGGGGGGGATCCCTATGGCTACACCTTC. Protein sequence: CASSPRGGDPYGYTF. The chain joins TRBV7-9 to TRBJ1-2; D perhaps matches TRBD1 (5 bases). Trimming left V 5 bases short and J 4 bases short, with 17 bases between. Germline values: CDR1 SEHNR, CDR2 FQNEAQ (reference sequence). The CDR3 is 15 amino acids.